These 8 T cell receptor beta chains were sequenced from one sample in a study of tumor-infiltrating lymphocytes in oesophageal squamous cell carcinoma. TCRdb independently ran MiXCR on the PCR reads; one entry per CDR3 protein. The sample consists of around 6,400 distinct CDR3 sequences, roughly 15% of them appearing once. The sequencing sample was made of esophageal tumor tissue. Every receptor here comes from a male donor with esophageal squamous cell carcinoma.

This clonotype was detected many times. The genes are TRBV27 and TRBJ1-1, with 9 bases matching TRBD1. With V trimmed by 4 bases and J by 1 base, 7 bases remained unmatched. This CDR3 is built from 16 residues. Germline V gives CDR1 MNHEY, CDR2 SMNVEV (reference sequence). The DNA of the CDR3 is TGTGCCAGCAGTTATACACTGGGACAGGGGAACACTGAAGCTTTCTTT. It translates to CASSYTLGQGNTEAFF.

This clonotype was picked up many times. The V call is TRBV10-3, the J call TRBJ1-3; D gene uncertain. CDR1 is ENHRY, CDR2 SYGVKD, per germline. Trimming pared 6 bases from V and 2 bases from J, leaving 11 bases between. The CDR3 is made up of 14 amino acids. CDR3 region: CAIRGREAGNTIYF. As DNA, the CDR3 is TGTGCCATCAGGGGCCGAGAGGCTGGAAACACCATATATTTT.

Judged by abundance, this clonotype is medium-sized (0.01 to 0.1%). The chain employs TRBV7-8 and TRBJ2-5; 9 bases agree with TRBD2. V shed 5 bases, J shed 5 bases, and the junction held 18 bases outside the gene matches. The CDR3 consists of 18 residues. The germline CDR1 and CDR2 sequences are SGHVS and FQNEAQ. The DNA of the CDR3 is TGTGCCAGCAGCCCTAGCGGGGTGGGAGCGGGGGGCGGGGAGACCCAGTACTTC. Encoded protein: CASSPSGVGAGGGETQYF.

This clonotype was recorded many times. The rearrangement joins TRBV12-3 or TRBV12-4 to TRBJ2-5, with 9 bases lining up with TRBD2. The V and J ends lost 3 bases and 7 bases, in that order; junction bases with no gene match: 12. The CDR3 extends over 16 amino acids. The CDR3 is CASSLGGGASGGTQYF. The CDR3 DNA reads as TGTGCCAGCAGTTTGGGCGGGGGGGCCTCCGGGGGGACCCAGTACTTC.

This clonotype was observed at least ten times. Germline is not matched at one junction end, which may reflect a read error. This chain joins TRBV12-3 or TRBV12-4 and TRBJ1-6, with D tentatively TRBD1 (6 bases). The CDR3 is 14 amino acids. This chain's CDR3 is CASWAGAYNSPLHF. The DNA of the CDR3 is TGTGCCAGCTGGGCGGGGGCCTATAATTCACCCCTCCACTTC.

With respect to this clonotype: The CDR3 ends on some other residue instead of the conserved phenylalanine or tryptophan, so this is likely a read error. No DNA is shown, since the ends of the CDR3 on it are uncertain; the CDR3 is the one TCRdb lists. The CDR3 is CASSLEDLQETQYFGP. V gene TRBV7-8 combines with J gene TRBJ2-3; TRBD2 is taken as the D call from the table, unchecked against the DNA. In germline, CDR1 is SGHVS, CDR2 FQNEAQ. Termini included, the CDR3 measures 16 amino acids.

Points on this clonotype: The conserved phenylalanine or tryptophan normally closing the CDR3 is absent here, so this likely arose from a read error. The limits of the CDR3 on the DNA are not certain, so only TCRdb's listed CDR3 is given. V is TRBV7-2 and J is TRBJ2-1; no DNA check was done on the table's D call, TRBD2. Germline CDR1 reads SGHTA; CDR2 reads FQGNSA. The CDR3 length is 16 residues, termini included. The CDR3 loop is CASDPGGGYNEQFFGS.

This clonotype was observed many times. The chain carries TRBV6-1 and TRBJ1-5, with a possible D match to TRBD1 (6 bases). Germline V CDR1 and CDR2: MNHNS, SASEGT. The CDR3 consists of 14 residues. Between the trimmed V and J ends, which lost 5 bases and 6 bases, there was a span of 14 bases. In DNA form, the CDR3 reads TGTGCCAGCAGTAGCAGGGGATTTGGTCAGCCCCAGCATTTT. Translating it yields CASSSRGFGQPQHF.